A selection of T cell receptor beta chains follows, all from one sample in a study of regulatory T cells in long-lasting Graves disease. MiXCR, applied by TCRdb to the multiplex PCR reads, yields one record per CDR3 protein. The sample includes over 500,000 distinct CDR3 sequences, around 15% of them seen just once. These same data were also listed under a study on T cells in Graves' hyperthyroidism and ophthalmopathy.

Sequences were derived from peripheral blood mononuclear cells (PBMCs), sampled at new diagnosis, from a patient treated with antithyroid drugs. These receptors were taken from a man younger than 35 with Graves disease. The CDR3 runs from the conserved cysteine through the conserved F or W. The D gene is left open where the match is weak. Where a row states a size, it is once, few, many or the class of an expanded clone; other rows omit it.

j_gene: TRBJ2-1
d_gene: -
abundance: many
v_gene: TRBV12-3/TRBV12-4
CDR3aa: CASNLRGSYNEQFF
CDR3nt: TGTGCCAGCAACCTAAGGGGCTCCTACAATGAGCAGTTCTTC

j_gene: TRBJ2-1
d_gene: -
abundance: many
v_gene: TRBV7-3
CDR3aa: CASSPQWGAYNEQFF
CDR3nt: TGTGCCAGCAGCCCCCAGTGGGGGGCCTACAATGAGCAGTTCTTC

j_gene: TRBJ2-1
d_gene: -
abundance: -
v_gene: TRBV29-1
CDR3aa: CSTGPEYEQFF
CDR3nt: TGCAGCACAGGACCGGAGTATGAGCAGTTCTTC

j_gene: TRBJ1-2
d_gene: -
abundance: -
v_gene: TRBV24-1
CDR3aa: CATSDTDRYYGYTF
CDR3nt: TGTGCCACCAGTGACACTGACAGGTACTATGGCTACACCTTC

j_gene: TRBJ2-2
d_gene: TRBD1
abundance: -
v_gene: TRBV28
CDR3aa: CASSPGADRGRGTGELFF
CDR3nt: TGTGCCAGCAGCCCCGGTGCGGACAGGGGGCGCGGCACCGGGGAGCTGTTTTTT

j_gene: TRBJ2-1
d_gene: TRBD2
abundance: many
v_gene: TRBV5-1
CDR3aa: CASSQQLSGRANEQFF
CDR3nt: TGCGCCAGCAGCCAACAACTAAGCGGGAGGGCCAATGAGCAGTTCTTC

j_gene: TRBJ2-1
d_gene: -
abundance: many
v_gene: TRBV12-3/TRBV12-4
CDR3aa: CASSGGPRDEQFF
CDR3nt: TGTGCCAGCAGTGGAGGGCCCCGAGATGAGCAGTTCTTC

j_gene: TRBJ1-2
d_gene: -
abundance: many
v_gene: TRBV27
CDR3aa: CASSSNIRTANNYGYTF
CDR3nt: TGTGCCAGCAGTTCCAATATTAGGACAGCCAATAACTATGGCTACACCTTC

j_gene: TRBJ1-2
d_gene: -
abundance: -
v_gene: TRBV24-1
CDR3aa: CATSDSLGGRLYGYTF
CDR3nt: TGTGCCACCAGTGATTCCTTGGGGGGGAGACTTTATGGCTACACCTTC

j_gene: TRBJ1-3
d_gene: -
abundance: many
v_gene: TRBV30
CDR3aa: CASSTSSGNTIYF
CDR3nt: TGTGCCTCTTCGACTAGCTCTGGAAACACCATATATTTT

j_gene: TRBJ2-7
d_gene: -
abundance: -
v_gene: TRBV28
CDR3aa: CASSHPGQLYEQYF
CDR3nt: TGTGCCAGCAGTCATCCCGGACAGTTATACGAGCAGTACTTC

j_gene: TRBJ1-5
d_gene: -
abundance: -
v_gene: TRBV20-1
CDR3aa: CSARPRGGGNQPQHF
CDR3nt: TGCAGTGCTCGACCGCGGGGCGGGGGCAATCAGCCCCAGCATTTT

j_gene: TRBJ2-7
d_gene: TRBD2
abundance: many
v_gene: TRBV28
CDR3aa: CASSSSGSKWAYF
CDR3nt: TGTGCCAGCAGTTCCAGCGGGAGCAAATGGGCGTACTTC

j_gene: TRBJ2-1
d_gene: TRBD2
abundance: -
v_gene: TRBV20-1
CDR3aa: CSNTHASGPNNEQFF
CDR3nt: TGCAGTAACACACACGCTAGCGGACCTAACAATGAGCAGTTCTTC

j_gene: TRBJ2-7
d_gene: TRBD2
abundance: -
v_gene: TRBV5-6
CDR3aa: CASSQLAGGGYEQYF
CDR3nt: TGTGCCAGCAGCCAACTAGCGGGAGGTGGCTACGAGCAGTACTTC

j_gene: TRBJ2-7
d_gene: -
abundance: -
v_gene: TRBV5-1
CDR3aa: CASISPGSSYEQYF
CDR3nt: TGCGCCAGCATCTCCCCAGGTTCCTCCTACGAGCAGTACTTC

j_gene: TRBJ1-5
d_gene: -
abundance: -
v_gene: TRBV15
CDR3aa: CATSLNTGSDQPQHF
CDR3nt: TGTGCCACCAGCCTTAACACGGGGTCGGATCAGCCCCAGCATTTT

j_gene: TRBJ1-2
d_gene: TRBD1
abundance: -
v_gene: TRBV19
CDR3aa: CASSGNRGRGAGGGYTF
CDR3nt: TGTGCCAGTAGCGGAAACAGGGGCCGCGGGGCCGGGGGTGGCTACACCTTC

j_gene: TRBJ2-1
d_gene: TRBD1
abundance: -
v_gene: TRBV15
CDR3aa: CATREGQGNKVDEQFF
CDR3nt: TGTGCCACCAGAGAAGGACAGGGCAATAAGGTGGATGAGCAGTTCTTC

j_gene: TRBJ1-2
d_gene: -
abundance: few
v_gene: TRBV27
CDR3aa: CASPTPPHRQESGYTF
CDR3nt: TGTGCCAGCCCTACTCCTCCCCACCGACAGGAGAGTGGCTACACCTTC

j_gene: TRBJ2-7
d_gene: -
abundance: -
v_gene: TRBV29-1
CDR3aa: CSVGPRRWLGEQYF
CDR3nt: TGCAGCGTTGGCCCTCGGCGGTGGCTAGGTGAGCAGTACTTC

j_gene: TRBJ2-7
d_gene: -
abundance: many
v_gene: TRBV20-1
CDR3aa: CSTALRGYEQYF
CDR3nt: TGCAGTACAGCTCTGAGGGGCTACGAGCAGTACTTC

j_gene: TRBJ2-5
d_gene: TRBD1
abundance: many
v_gene: TRBV11-2
CDR3aa: CASSPGTAEGETQYF
CDR3nt: TGTGCCAGCAGCCCCGGGACAGCTGAGGGAGAGACCCAGTACTTC

j_gene: TRBJ1-5
d_gene: TRBD1
abundance: many
v_gene: TRBV6-1
CDR3aa: CASSGTVAQGAWDQPQHF
CDR3nt: TGTGCCAGCAGTGGGACCGTTGCACAGGGGGCGTGGGATCAGCCCCAGCATTTT

j_gene: TRBJ2-7
d_gene: -
abundance: many
v_gene: TRBV2
CDR3aa: CASSEATRGDEQYF
CDR3nt: TGTGCCAGCAGTGAAGCCACCCGGGGCGACGAGCAGTACTTC

j_gene: TRBJ2-7
d_gene: TRBD1
abundance: many
v_gene: TRBV2
CDR3aa: CASAQTRDRVSYEQYF
CDR3nt: TGTGCCAGCGCACAAACCCGGGACAGGGTATCCTACGAGCAGTACTTC

j_gene: TRBJ2-2
d_gene: -
abundance: few
v_gene: TRBV3-1
CDR3aa: CASSLTWELFF
CDR3nt: TGTGCCAGCAGCCTAACCTGGGAACTGTTTTTT

j_gene: TRBJ2-1
d_gene: TRBD2
abundance: -
v_gene: TRBV10-3
CDR3aa: CAISEGGSSYNEQFF
CDR3nt: TGTGCCATCAGTGAGGGCGGGAGCTCCTACAATGAGCAGTTCTTC

j_gene: TRBJ2-1
d_gene: -
abundance: -
v_gene: TRBV28
CDR3aa: CASSLGNGGNGQFF
CDR3nt: TGTGCCAGCAGTTTAGGTAATGGGGGCAACGGGCAGTTCTTC

j_gene: TRBJ2-7
d_gene: TRBD1
abundance: many
v_gene: TRBV3-1
CDR3aa: CASSQGQGYEQYF
CDR3nt: TGTGCCAGCAGCCAGGGACAGGGCTACGAGCAGTACTTC

j_gene: TRBJ2-7
d_gene: TRBD1
abundance: many
v_gene: TRBV3-1
CDR3aa: CASSHGTGLSYEQYF
CDR3nt: TGTGCCAGCAGCCACGGGACAGGGCTCTCCTACGAGCAGTACTTC

j_gene: TRBJ2-1
d_gene: TRBD2
abundance: many
v_gene: TRBV7-9
CDR3aa: CASSLGGLAYNEQFF
CDR3nt: TGTGCCAGCAGCCTCGGGGGACTAGCGTACAATGAGCAGTTCTTC

j_gene: TRBJ1-1
d_gene: -
abundance: -
v_gene: TRBV7-9
CDR3aa: CASSSSGAPEAFF
CDR3nt: TGTGCCAGCAGCTCGTCAGGCGCTCCTGAAGCTTTCTTT

j_gene: TRBJ2-1
d_gene: TRBD2
abundance: -
v_gene: TRBV5-5
CDR3aa: CASSFGLAGGTGFF
CDR3nt: TGTGCCAGCAGCTTTGGACTAGCGGGAGGGACGGGGTTCTTC

j_gene: TRBJ2-5
d_gene: -
abundance: -
v_gene: TRBV3-1
CDR3aa: CASSQDSLQEAQYF
CDR3nt: TGTGCCAGCAGCCAGGACAGTCTCCAAGAGGCCCAGTACTTC

j_gene: TRBJ1-4
d_gene: -
abundance: -
v_gene: TRBV7-9
CDR3aa: CASTPTSGGANEKLFF
CDR3nt: TGTGCCAGCACCCCAACTTCCGGGGGGGCTAATGAAAAACTGTTTTTT

j_gene: TRBJ1-6
d_gene: -
abundance: -
v_gene: TRBV3-1
CDR3aa: CASSQARRKALHF
CDR3nt: TGTGCCAGCAGCCAAGCCCGCCGTAAGGCCCTCCACTTT

j_gene: TRBJ2-1
d_gene: -
abundance: -
v_gene: TRBV4-1
CDR3aa: CASSQEGDLGPRVEQFF
CDR3nt: TGCGCCAGCAGCCAAGAGGGGGATCTCGGGCCCCGCGTTGAGCAGTTCTTC

j_gene: TRBJ1-3
d_gene: -
abundance: -
v_gene: TRBV5-5
CDR3aa: CASSLAVGSGNTIYF
CDR3nt: TGTGCCAGCAGCTTGGCAGTCGGCTCTGGAAACACCATATATTTT

j_gene: TRBJ2-3
d_gene: TRBD2
abundance: many
v_gene: TRBV20-1
CDR3aa: CSATGLAGAGLTDTQYF
CDR3nt: TGCAGTGCTACGGGACTAGCGGGAGCGGGGCTCACAGATACGCAGTATTTT

j_gene: TRBJ1-1
d_gene: -
abundance: many
v_gene: TRBV7-9
CDR3aa: CASSFRAGEMNTEAFF
CDR3nt: TGTGCCAGCAGCTTCAGGGCAGGGGAAATGAACACTGAAGCTTTCTTT

j_gene: TRBJ2-5
d_gene: TRBD2
abundance: many
v_gene: TRBV12-3/TRBV12-4
CDR3aa: CASSLSAGGQETQYF
CDR3nt: TGTGCCAGCAGTTTAAGTGCGGGAGGGCAAGAGACCCAGTACTTC

j_gene: TRBJ2-1
d_gene: -
abundance: few
v_gene: TRBV11-1
CDR3aa: CASSFYICSAPEKTSGIDNEQFF
CDR3nt: -

j_gene: TRBJ2-1
d_gene: -
abundance: -
v_gene: TRBV12-3/TRBV12-4
CDR3aa: CASSFRERPWNEQFF
CDR3nt: TGTGCCAGCAGTTTTCGGGAGCGACCTTGGAATGAGCAGTTCTTC

j_gene: TRBJ2-7
d_gene: TRBD1
abundance: -
v_gene: TRBV6-1
CDR3aa: CASRLGQGSYEQYF
CDR3nt: TGTGCCAGCAGATTGGGACAGGGTTCCTACGAGCAGTACTTC

j_gene: TRBJ2-2
d_gene: TRBD2
abundance: -
v_gene: TRBV2
CDR3aa: CASSEWVLAGSGGELFF
CDR3nt: TGTGCCAGCAGTGAATGGGTGCTAGCGGGATCAGGCGGGGAGCTGTTTTTT

j_gene: TRBJ1-1
d_gene: -
abundance: -
v_gene: TRBV3-1
CDR3aa: CASAKGDTEAFF
CDR3nt: TGTGCCAGTGCCAAGGGGGACACTGAAGCTTTCTTT

j_gene: TRBJ1-1
d_gene: TRBD1
abundance: many
v_gene: TRBV7-3
CDR3aa: CASSLTGTANTEAFF
CDR3nt: TGTGCCAGCAGTCTAACCGGGACAGCGAACACTGAAGCTTTCTTT

j_gene: TRBJ2-7
d_gene: TRBD2
abundance: many
v_gene: TRBV7-2
CDR3aa: CASRIAGGSYEQYF
CDR3nt: TGTGCCAGCAGAATAGCGGGAGGCTCCTACGAGCAGTACTTC

j_gene: TRBJ2-1
d_gene: TRBD2
abundance: few
v_gene: TRBV14
CDR3aa: CASSQDRASGLYNEQFF
CDR3nt: TGTGCCAGCAGCCAAGATCGTGCTAGCGGGCTCTACAATGAGCAGTTCTTC